This TCR beta chain was observed in a study of early stage breast cancer tumors. The CDR3 is made up of 16 amino acids. V lost 6 bases to trimming and J lost 1 base; unmatched junction nucleotides: 8. CDR1 and CDR2 (germline): KGHSH, LQKENI. Clones were read by immunoSEQ multiplex PCR, and TCRdb kept only the in-frame ones, dropping some. The table shows some 48,000 clones, with approximately 80% occurring only once. The clonotype originates from a person in their fifties with breast cancer. The gene calls are TRBV18 and TRBJ2-5; the match to TRBD2 covers 10 bases. Sequencing input: blood. CDR3 in DNA: TGTGCCAGCTCGCCGATGGTAGCGGGGGGCCAAGAGACCCAGTACTTC. Its protein product is CASSPMVAGGQETQYF.